The sequence of this T cell receptor beta chain was determined in a study of cytomegalovirus exposure and HLA in healthy donors. This clone was seen once. The CDR3 has 12 residues. Germline V gene lookup returns CDR1 MDHEN and CDR2 SYDVKM. V lost 7 bases, J lost 6 bases, and 10 bases lay in between. The PCR contained 60 Vbeta and 13 Jbeta primers. Sequencing used immunoSEQ multiplex PCR; TCRdb keeps in-frame clones, though not all of them. The table lists 100,000 to 150,000 clones, around nine tenths of them singletons. Sample: PBMCs. The chain combines TRBV28 with TRBJ1-5; D is possibly TRBD1 (5 bases). This clonotype originated in a young woman in good health and CMV-seronegative. The CDR3 nucleotides read TGTGCCAGCATGGGGGGTCTTCAGCCCCAGCATTTT. Translated, it gives CASMGGLQPQHF.